This TCR beta chain is drawn from a study of blood T cells in healthy people across ages. The use of a sample-barcoded 5' primer and a J-beta primer mix characterized a second PCR of about 6 to 11 cycles. In TCRdb, the 5' RACE reads were re-called with MiXCR into one record per CDR3 protein. The repertoire holds 1 million or so distinct CDR3 sequences, under 45% seen once, with under 20% in the top ten. This CDR3 has 14 amino acids. Looked up from germline, CDR1 is SGDLS and CDR2 is YYNGEE. J gave up 3 bases and V 7 bases, and 9 bases lay outside the gene matches. The receptor comes from a woman aged 55-70 years in good health. V usage is TRBV9 and J usage is TRBJ2-7; TRBD1 agrees at 8 bases. The sample consisted of blood. DNA for the CDR3: TGTGCCAGCCCGCTCCGGGACAGGATCTACGAGCAGTACTTC. Residues: CASPLRDRIYEQYF.